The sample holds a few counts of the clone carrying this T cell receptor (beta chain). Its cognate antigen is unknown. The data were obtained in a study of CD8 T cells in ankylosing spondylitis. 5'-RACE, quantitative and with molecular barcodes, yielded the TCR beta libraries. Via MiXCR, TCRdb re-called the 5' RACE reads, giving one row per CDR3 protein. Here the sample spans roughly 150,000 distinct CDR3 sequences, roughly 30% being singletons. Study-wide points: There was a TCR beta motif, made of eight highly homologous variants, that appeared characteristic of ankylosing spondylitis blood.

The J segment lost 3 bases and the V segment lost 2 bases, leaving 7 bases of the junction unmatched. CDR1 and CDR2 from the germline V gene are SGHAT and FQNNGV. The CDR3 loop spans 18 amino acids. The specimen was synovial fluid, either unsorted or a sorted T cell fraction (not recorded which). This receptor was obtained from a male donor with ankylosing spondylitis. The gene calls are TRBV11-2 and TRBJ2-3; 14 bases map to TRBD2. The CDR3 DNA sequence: TGTGCCAGCAGCTTACTCGGGACTAGCGGGAGTAGGACAGATACGCAGTATTTT. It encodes CASSLLGTSGSRTDTQYF.